These 12 T cell receptor beta chains share one sample of origin, sequenced in a study of post-analysis software for immune sequencing data. Findings and limits, study-wide: The five TRBV segments detected at higher frequency in patients than in controls included TRBV5-6, TRBV5-1 and TRBV20-1.

Every TCR beta cDNA library bore unique molecular identifiers. TCRdb called the PCR reads again in MiXCR, with one record for every CDR3 protein. Counted here are approximately 180,000 distinct CDR3 sequences, 30% occurring once; the ten biggest clones make up more than 1.3%. The antigens of these receptors remain unknown. The sample consisted of blood. Source of these receptors: a girl aged 5-17 years with multiple sclerosis.

The gene calls are TRBV6-6 and TRBJ2-7; no reliable D call. Germline V CDR1 and CDR2: MNHNY, SVGAGI (reference sequence). The V end was cut by 0 bases, the J end by 5 bases, with 11 bases between. This CDR3 region has 14 residues. CDR3 sequence (DNA): TGTGCCAGCAGTTACTCGCTTACGGCGAACGAGCAGTACTTC. It yields the protein CASSYSLTANEQYF.

Ten or more counts support this clonotype. V is TRBV6-5 and J is TRBJ2-7; perhaps TRBD1 as D (5 bases). V was cut by 0 bases and J by 5 bases, with 11 bases left in between. CDR1 and CDR2 (germline): MNHEY, SVGAGI. There are 14 residues in the CDR3. This CDR3 is CASSYSSGIDEQYF. CDR3 bases: TGTGCCAGCAGTTACTCGTCAGGGATTGACGAGCAGTACTTC.

There are many counts of this clonotype. The V and J genes are TRBV27 and TRBJ2-5; D is possibly TRBD2 (5 bases). V was cut by 3 bases and J by 2 bases, with 13 bases left in between. The V gene's germline CDR1 is MNHEY and CDR2 SMNVEV (reference sequence). The CDR3 sequence is 15 residues long. The CDR3 is CASSLTLAVQETQYF. In nucleotides, the CDR3 is TGTGCCAGCAGTTTGACCCTAGCAGTTCAAGAGACCCAGTACTTC.

Many counts were recorded for this clonotype. The gene calls are TRBV5-1 and TRBJ2-7; no firm D call. V was clipped by 3 bases and J by 4 bases, with 8 bases between them. The CDR3 consists of 12 residues. CDR1 is SGHRS, CDR2 YFSETQ, per germline. CDR3 sequence: CASSSSTYEQYF. DNA for the CDR3: TGCGCCAGCAGCTCCTCGACGTACGAGCAGTACTTC.

This chain connects TRBV10-3 to TRBJ2-4; 12 bases align to TRBD2. The J call may be in error: the DNA end matches TRBJ2-7 better. The CDR3 runs to 18 residues. The V gene's germline CDR1 is ENHRY and CDR2 SYGVKD. The CDR3 protein is CAISGEWLAGGPVYEQYF. The DNA for the CDR3 is TGTGCCATCAGTGGGGAGTGGCTAGCGGGAGGGCCAGTATACGAGCAGTACTTC.

Of note for this clonotype: The junction departs from germline at one end; a sequencing error may be responsible. CDR3 DNA sequence: TGTGCCAGCAGTTACTCGGCAGGGGGGAATGGCCACACCTTC. Encoded protein: CASSYSAGGNGHTF. The chain couples TRBV6-6 to TRBJ1-2; 7 nucleotides match TRBD1. The CDR3 totals 14 residues. Germline values: CDR1 MNHNY, CDR2 SVGAGI (reference sequence).

The chain joins TRBV6-5 to TRBJ1-3; possible D gene TRBD1, 6 bases. The germline V gene encodes CDR1 MNHEY and CDR2 SVGAGI. This CDR3 is 14 amino acids long. Trimming pared 6 bases from V and 7 bases from J, leaving 16 bases between. The CDR3 loop reads CASSLTGHANTIYF. In DNA, the CDR3 is TGTGCCAGCAGCCTCACAGGGCATGCGAACACCATATATTTT.

The chain couples TRBV28 to TRBJ1-3; 7 nucleotides align to TRBD1. V shed 8 bases, J shed 2 bases, and the junction held 6 bases outside the gene matches. The CDR3 is 14 residues long. CDR1 is MDHEN and CDR2 is SYDVKM in the germline V gene. The CDR3 DNA follows: TGTGCCAGCGGTCCGGGACAGACTGGAAACACCATATATTTT. As protein: CASGPGQTGNTIYF.

This clonotype has a handful of counts. The V call is TRBV3-1, the J call TRBJ2-3, with 10 nucleotides matching TRBD1. The CDR3 has 15 amino acids. V lost 7 bases to trimming and J lost 5 bases; unmatched junction nucleotides: 9. CDR1 is LGHDT and CDR2 is YNNKEL in the germline V gene (reference sequence). CDR3 loop: CASKARDRGQDTQYF. The CDR3 nucleotides read TGTGCCAGCAAAGCACGCGACAGGGGGCAAGATACGCAGTATTTT.

This clonotype was observed a handful of times. The chain links TRBV5-5 to TRBJ2-3, with 14 bases that match TRBD2. Unmatched junction bases numbered 9, after V lost 3 bases and J lost 0 bases. Germline CDR1 reads SGHKS; CDR2 reads YYEKEE (reference sequence). There are 19 residues in the CDR3. DNA for the CDR3: TGTGCCAGCAGCTCCCGACTAGCGGGGGGGGGCTCTAGCACAGATACGCAGTATTTT. Protein: CASSSRLAGGGSSTDTQYF.

This clonotype was seen only a few times. The rearrangement uses TRBV30 and TRBJ2-3; TRBD2 matches 9 bases. Trimming removed 3 bases from V and 6 bases from J; junction bases left unmatched: 19. In germline, CDR1 is GTSNPN, CDR2 SVGIG (reference sequence). CDR3 length equals 18 residues. The CDR3 coding sequence is TGTGCCTGGAGCGGTATTTCGGAAGAAGGACTAGCGCCCGATACGCAGTATTTT. It is translated as CAWSGISEEGLAPDTQYF.

There are many counts of this clonotype. The chain couples TRBV5-5 to TRBJ2-1; possible D gene TRBD2, 6 bases. V gave up 3 bases and J gave up 8 bases, with 18 bases separating them. This CDR3 has 15 residues. CDR1 SGHKS and CDR2 YYEKEE come from the germline V gene (reference sequence). CDR3 sequence reads: CASSSLSGRGDEQFF. As DNA, the CDR3 is TGTGCCAGCAGCTCTCTCTCCGGGAGAGGCGATGAGCAGTTCTTC.